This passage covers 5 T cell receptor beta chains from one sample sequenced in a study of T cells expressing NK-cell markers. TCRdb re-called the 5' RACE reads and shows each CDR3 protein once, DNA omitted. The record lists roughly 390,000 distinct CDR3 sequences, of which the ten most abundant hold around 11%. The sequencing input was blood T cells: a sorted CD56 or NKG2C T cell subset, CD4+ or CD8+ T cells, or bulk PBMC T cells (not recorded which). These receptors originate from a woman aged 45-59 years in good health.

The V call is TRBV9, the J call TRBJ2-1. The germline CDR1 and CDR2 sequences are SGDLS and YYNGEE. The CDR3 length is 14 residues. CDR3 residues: CASSVDGGYNEQFF.

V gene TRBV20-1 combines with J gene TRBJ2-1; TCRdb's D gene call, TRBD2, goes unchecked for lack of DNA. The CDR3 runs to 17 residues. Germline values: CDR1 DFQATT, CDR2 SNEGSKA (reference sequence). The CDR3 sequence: CSARTRLAGGPYNEQFF.

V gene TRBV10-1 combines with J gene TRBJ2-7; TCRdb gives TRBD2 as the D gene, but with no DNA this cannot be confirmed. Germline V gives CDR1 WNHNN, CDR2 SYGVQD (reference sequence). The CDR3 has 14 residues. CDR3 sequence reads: CASSNKLVAYEQYF.

CDR3 sequence: CASSLALGGGDTQYF. The rearrangement uses TRBV12-3 or TRBV12-4 and TRBJ2-3; TCRdb selects TRBD1, and the lack of DNA leaves this call unchecked. The CDR3 is 15 residues long.

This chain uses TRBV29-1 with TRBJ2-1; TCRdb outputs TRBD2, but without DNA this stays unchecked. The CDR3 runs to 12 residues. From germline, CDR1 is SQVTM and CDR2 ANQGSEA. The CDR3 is CSVNSRYNEQFF.